The next 5 T cell receptor beta chains were all read from a single sample in a study of blood T cell repertoires in COVID-19. The data were produced by immunoSEQ multiplex PCR, yet TCRdb's version contains in-frame clones alone and is incomplete. The top ten hold 0.5% to 0.75% of the sample, which has 190,000 or so clones, nearly 90% seen once. Sequencing input: peripheral blood. Every receptor here comes from a man between 50 and 59 years old with acute or convalescent COVID-19.

The rearrangement links TRBV2 to TRBJ1-1, with D hard to call. The CDR3 is 11 amino acids. Germline CDR1 reads SNHLY; CDR2 reads FYNNEI. Trimming pared 9 bases from V and 1 base from J, leaving 6 bases between. The CDR3 loop reads CARRANTEAFF. DNA of the CDR3: TGTGCCAGGCGCGCGAACACTGAAGCTTTCTTT.

CDR3 in DNA: TGTGCCACCAGCGCCCGGGGGGACCTCTATGGCTACACCTTC. Amino acids: CATSARGDLYGYTF. The chain uses TRBV15 and TRBJ1-2, with a weak D call TRBD1 (5 bases). V was cut by 5 bases and J by 4 bases, with 14 bases left in between. This CDR3 is 14 amino acids long. CDR1 and CDR2 from the germline V gene are LNHNV and YYDKDF (reference sequence).

The CDR3 region is CASSQVGAGGSNEQFF. Written as DNA, the CDR3 is TGTGCCAGCAGCCAAGTAGGCGCAGGGGGTTCCAATGAGCAGTTCTTC. This sequence joins TRBV14 and TRBJ2-1; 7 bases are a match to TRBD1. This CDR3 contains 16 residues. Per germline, CDR1 SGHDN and CDR2 FVKESK. The V and J ends lost 1 base and 6 bases, in that order; junction bases with no gene match: 9.

The V call is TRBV28, the J call TRBJ2-5, with 9 bases aligning to TRBD1. The CDR3 totals 15 residues. The V and J ends lost 1 base and 10 bases, in that order; junction bases with no gene match: 10. Germline CDR1 is MDHEN and CDR2 is SYDVKM. The CDR3 loop reads CASSLYGTGSISQYF. CDR3 bases: TGTGCCAGCAGTTTATATGGGACAGGGTCGATAAGCCAGTACTTC.

The chain joins TRBV11-2 to TRBJ2-1; tentative D call: TRBD2 (6 bases). This CDR3 contains 14 residues. Trimming shortened V by 2 bases and J by 4 bases, and 9 bases separated the two germline ends. Germline V gives CDR1 SGHAT, CDR2 FQNNGV. The CDR3, as DNA: TGTGCCAGCAGCTTACCCCGGGGGTACAATGAGCAGTTCTTC. Protein product: CASSLPRGYNEQFF.